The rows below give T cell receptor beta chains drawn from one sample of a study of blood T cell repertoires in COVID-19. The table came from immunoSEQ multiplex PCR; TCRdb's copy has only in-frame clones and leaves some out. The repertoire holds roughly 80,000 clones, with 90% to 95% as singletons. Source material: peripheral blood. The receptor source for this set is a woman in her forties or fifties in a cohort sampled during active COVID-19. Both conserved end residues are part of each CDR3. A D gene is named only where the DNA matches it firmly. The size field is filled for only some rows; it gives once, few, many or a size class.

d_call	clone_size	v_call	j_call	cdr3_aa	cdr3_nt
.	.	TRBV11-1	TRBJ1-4	CASSATGLTNEKLFF	TGTGCCAGCAGCGCTACAGGGTTAACTAATGAAAAACTGTTTTTT
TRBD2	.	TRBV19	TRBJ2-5	CASRGTSGNVRETQYF	TGTGCCAGTAGGGGGACTAGCGGGAATGTTAGGGAGACCCAGTACTTC
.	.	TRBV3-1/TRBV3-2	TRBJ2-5	CASSQGQTGVAQYF	TGTGCCAGCAGCCAAGGACAGACGGGAGTGGCCCAGTACTTC
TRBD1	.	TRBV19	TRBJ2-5	CASSIEGAGGETQYF	TGTGCCAGTAGTATAGAGGGGGCAGGGGGAGAGACCCAGTACTTC
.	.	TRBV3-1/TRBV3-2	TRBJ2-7	CASSQVRYEQYF	TGTGCCAGCAGCCAAGTCCGCTACGAGCAGTACTTC
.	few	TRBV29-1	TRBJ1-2	CSAETGSSYGYTF	TGCAGCGCCGAGACAGGAAGCTCCTATGGCTACACCTTC
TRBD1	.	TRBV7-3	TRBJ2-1	CASSPRQGEQFF	TGTGCCAGCAGCCCCCGACAGGGCGAGCAGTTCTTC
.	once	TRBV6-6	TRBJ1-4	CATHGRANEKLFF	TGTGCCACCCACGGGAGGGCTAATGAAAAACTGTTTTTT
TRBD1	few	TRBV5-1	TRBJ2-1	CASSRDSLEHNEQFF	TGCGCCAGCAGCAGGGACAGTTTGGAGCACAATGAGCAGTTCTTC
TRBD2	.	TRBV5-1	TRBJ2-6	CASSGRALSGANVLTF	TGCGCCAGCAGTGGGAGGGCCCTCTCTGGGGCCAACGTCCTGACTTTC
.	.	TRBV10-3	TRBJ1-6	CAIKGGSSYNSPLHF	TGTGCCATCAAGGGCGGGAGCTCCTATAATTCACCCCTCCACTTT
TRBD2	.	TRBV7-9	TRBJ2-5	CASSLAFTSGGAGETQYF	TGTGCCAGCAGCTTAGCGTTTACTAGCGGGGGGGCCGGGGAGACCCAGTACTTC
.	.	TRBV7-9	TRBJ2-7	CASSTNYVQYF	TGTGCCAGCAGCACTAATTACGTGCAGTACTTC
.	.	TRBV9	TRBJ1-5	CASSVGTSAAEPQHF	TGTGCCAGCAGCGTGGGGACTTCCGCGGCGGAGCCCCAGCATTTT
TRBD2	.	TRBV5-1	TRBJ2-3	CASSLAGTGGSDTQYF	TGCGCCAGCAGCTTGGCTGGGACGGGAGGGTCAGATACGCAGTATTTT
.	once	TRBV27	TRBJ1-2	CASSHLKGGLNYGYTF	TGTGCCAGCAGTCATCTCAAGGGGGGGCTAAACTATGGCTACACCTTC
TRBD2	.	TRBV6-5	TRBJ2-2	CASSLAGWTGELFF	TGTGCCAGCAGTTTAGCGGGCTGGACCGGGGAGCTGTTTTTT
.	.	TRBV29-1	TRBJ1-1	CSVLIYRNTEAFF	TGCAGCGTTCTCATTTACAGGAACACTGAAGCTTTCTTT
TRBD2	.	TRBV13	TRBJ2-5	CASSSRTSGGRGKETQYF	TGTGCCAGCAGCTCCAGGACTAGCGGGGGGCGGGGCAAAGAGACCCAGTACTTC
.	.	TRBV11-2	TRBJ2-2	CASSPVDINTGELFF	TGTGCCAGCAGCCCCGTGGACATTAACACCGGGGAGCTGTTTTTT
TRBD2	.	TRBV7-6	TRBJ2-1	CASTSGTSGSLSYNEQFF	TGTGCCAGCACAAGCGGGACTAGCGGGAGTCTCTCCTACAATGAGCAGTTCTTC
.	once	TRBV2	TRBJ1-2	CASSAQTNYGYTF	TGTGCCAGCAGTGCCCAGACTAACTATGGCTACACCTTC
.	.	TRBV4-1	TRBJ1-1	CASSLNWAPNTEAFF	TGCGCCAGCAGCCTGAATTGGGCTCCGAACACTGAAGCTTTCTTT
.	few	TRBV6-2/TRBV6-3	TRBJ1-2	CASSYSEDYGYTF	TGTGCCAGCAGTTACTCTGAGGACTATGGCTACACCTTC
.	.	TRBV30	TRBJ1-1	CAWSASGNTEAFF	TGTGCCTGGAGTGCCTCAGGGAACACTGAAGCTTTCTTT
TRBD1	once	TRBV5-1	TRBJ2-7	CASKLQGAYEQYF	TGCGCCAGCAAGTTACAGGGGGCGTACGAGCAGTACTTC
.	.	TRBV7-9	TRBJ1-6	CASSLASGDNSPLHF	TGTGCCAGCAGCTTAGCCTCCGGGGATAATTCACCCCTCCACTTT
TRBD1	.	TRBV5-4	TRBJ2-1	CASSLERGQSVDNEQFF	TGTGCCAGCAGCTTGGAGAGGGGGCAGTCCGTAGACAATGAGCAGTTCTTC
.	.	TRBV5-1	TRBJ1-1	CASSLETLSEAFF	TGCGCCAGCAGCTTGGAAACTCTTTCTGAAGCTTTCTTT
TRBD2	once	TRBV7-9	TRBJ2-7	CASSMRSGRAGEQYF	TGTGCCAGCAGCATGAGAAGCGGGAGGGCCGGCGAGCAGTACTTC
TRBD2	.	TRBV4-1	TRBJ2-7	CASSPTRTSGAYEQYF	TGCGCCAGCAGCCCAACACGGACTAGCGGAGCCTACGAGCAGTACTTC
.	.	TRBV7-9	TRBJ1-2	CASSWAGGAATYGYTF	TGTGCCAGCAGCTGGGCAGGTGGGGCCGCCACCTATGGCTACACCTTC
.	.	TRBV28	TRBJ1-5	CASSSGSLKLGGQPQHF	TGTGCCAGCAGTTCCGGGAGTTTAAAACTTGGGGGTCAGCCCCAGCATTTT
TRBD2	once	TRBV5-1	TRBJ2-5	CASSFSGGGPQETQYF	TGCGCCAGCAGCTTTAGCGGGGGCGGGCCACAAGAGACCCAGTACTTC
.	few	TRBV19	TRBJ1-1	CASSIWGRTEAFF	TGTGCCAGTAGTATCTGGGGGCGAACTGAAGCTTTCTTT
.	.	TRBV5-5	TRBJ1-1	CASSKEGVDTEAFF	TGTGCCAGCAGCAAAGAGGGGGTCGACACTGAAGCTTTCTTT
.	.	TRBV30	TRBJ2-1	CAYNQGPYNEQFF	TGTGCCTACAACCAGGGTCCCTACAATGAGCAGTTCTTC
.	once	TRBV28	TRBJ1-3	CASSRRGSGNTIYF	TGTGCCAGCAGTCGACGCGGCTCTGGAAACACCATATATTTT
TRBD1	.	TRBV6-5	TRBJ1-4	CASSYSRDRGRRGLFF	TGTGCCAGCAGTTACTCCCGGGACAGGGGGCGTCGGGGACTGTTTTTT
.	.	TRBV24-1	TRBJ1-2	CATSEPLGYGYTF	TGTGCCACCAGTGAACCCCTCGGCTATGGCTACACCTTC
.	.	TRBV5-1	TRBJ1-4	CASSLAPQATNEKLFF	TGCGCCAGCAGCCTAGCCCCCCAGGCAACTAATGAAAAACTGTTTTTT
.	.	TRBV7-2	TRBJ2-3	CASSPRIATPTDTQYF	TGTGCCAGCAGCCCGAGAATAGCCACCCCCACAGATACGCAGTATTTT
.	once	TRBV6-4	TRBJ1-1	CASKSEFDTEAFF	TGTGCCAGCAAAAGCGAATTTGACACTGAAGCTTTCTTT
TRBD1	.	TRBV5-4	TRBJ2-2	CASSLGQGKNTGELFF	TGTGCCAGCAGCTTGGGACAGGGGAAAAACACCGGGGAGCTGTTTTTT
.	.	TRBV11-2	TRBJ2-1	CASSPDGRIYNEQFF	TGTGCCAGCAGCCCCGACGGCAGGATTTACAATGAGCAGTTCTTC
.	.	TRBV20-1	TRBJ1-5	CSASLGGPDQPQHF	TGCAGTGCTAGTTTGGGGGGACCTGATCAGCCCCAGCATTTT
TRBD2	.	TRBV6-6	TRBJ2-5	CASSTSGTSGTETQYF	TGTGCCAGCAGTACCTCCGGGACTAGCGGGACTGAGACCCAGTACTTC
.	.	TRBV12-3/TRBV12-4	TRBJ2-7	CASSFTGLYEQYF	TGTGCCAGCAGTTTTACAGGGTTATACGAGCAGTACTTC
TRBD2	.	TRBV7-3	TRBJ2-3	CASSLVRTSGRDRTDTQYF	TGTGCCAGCAGCCTGGTTAGGACTAGCGGGAGAGATCGGACAGATACGCAGTATTTT
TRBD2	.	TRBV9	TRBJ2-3	CASSFGTSVSDTQYF	TGTGCCAGCAGCTTCGGGACTAGCGTCTCGGATACGCAGTATTTT
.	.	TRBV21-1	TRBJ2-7	CASSNGLVYEQYF	TGTGCCAGCAGCAATGGACTAGTCTACGAGCAGTACTTC
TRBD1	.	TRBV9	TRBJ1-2	CASSAGGFYGYTF	TGTGCCAGCAGCGCAGGGGGTTTCTATGGCTACACCTTC
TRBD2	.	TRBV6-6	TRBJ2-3	CASTSGRLGSTDTQYF	TGTGCCAGTACTAGCGGGAGGTTGGGTAGCACAGATACGCAGTATTTT
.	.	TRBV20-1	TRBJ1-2	CSASLQVGSYGYTF	TGCAGTGCTAGTCTCCAAGTAGGGAGCTATGGCTACACCTTC